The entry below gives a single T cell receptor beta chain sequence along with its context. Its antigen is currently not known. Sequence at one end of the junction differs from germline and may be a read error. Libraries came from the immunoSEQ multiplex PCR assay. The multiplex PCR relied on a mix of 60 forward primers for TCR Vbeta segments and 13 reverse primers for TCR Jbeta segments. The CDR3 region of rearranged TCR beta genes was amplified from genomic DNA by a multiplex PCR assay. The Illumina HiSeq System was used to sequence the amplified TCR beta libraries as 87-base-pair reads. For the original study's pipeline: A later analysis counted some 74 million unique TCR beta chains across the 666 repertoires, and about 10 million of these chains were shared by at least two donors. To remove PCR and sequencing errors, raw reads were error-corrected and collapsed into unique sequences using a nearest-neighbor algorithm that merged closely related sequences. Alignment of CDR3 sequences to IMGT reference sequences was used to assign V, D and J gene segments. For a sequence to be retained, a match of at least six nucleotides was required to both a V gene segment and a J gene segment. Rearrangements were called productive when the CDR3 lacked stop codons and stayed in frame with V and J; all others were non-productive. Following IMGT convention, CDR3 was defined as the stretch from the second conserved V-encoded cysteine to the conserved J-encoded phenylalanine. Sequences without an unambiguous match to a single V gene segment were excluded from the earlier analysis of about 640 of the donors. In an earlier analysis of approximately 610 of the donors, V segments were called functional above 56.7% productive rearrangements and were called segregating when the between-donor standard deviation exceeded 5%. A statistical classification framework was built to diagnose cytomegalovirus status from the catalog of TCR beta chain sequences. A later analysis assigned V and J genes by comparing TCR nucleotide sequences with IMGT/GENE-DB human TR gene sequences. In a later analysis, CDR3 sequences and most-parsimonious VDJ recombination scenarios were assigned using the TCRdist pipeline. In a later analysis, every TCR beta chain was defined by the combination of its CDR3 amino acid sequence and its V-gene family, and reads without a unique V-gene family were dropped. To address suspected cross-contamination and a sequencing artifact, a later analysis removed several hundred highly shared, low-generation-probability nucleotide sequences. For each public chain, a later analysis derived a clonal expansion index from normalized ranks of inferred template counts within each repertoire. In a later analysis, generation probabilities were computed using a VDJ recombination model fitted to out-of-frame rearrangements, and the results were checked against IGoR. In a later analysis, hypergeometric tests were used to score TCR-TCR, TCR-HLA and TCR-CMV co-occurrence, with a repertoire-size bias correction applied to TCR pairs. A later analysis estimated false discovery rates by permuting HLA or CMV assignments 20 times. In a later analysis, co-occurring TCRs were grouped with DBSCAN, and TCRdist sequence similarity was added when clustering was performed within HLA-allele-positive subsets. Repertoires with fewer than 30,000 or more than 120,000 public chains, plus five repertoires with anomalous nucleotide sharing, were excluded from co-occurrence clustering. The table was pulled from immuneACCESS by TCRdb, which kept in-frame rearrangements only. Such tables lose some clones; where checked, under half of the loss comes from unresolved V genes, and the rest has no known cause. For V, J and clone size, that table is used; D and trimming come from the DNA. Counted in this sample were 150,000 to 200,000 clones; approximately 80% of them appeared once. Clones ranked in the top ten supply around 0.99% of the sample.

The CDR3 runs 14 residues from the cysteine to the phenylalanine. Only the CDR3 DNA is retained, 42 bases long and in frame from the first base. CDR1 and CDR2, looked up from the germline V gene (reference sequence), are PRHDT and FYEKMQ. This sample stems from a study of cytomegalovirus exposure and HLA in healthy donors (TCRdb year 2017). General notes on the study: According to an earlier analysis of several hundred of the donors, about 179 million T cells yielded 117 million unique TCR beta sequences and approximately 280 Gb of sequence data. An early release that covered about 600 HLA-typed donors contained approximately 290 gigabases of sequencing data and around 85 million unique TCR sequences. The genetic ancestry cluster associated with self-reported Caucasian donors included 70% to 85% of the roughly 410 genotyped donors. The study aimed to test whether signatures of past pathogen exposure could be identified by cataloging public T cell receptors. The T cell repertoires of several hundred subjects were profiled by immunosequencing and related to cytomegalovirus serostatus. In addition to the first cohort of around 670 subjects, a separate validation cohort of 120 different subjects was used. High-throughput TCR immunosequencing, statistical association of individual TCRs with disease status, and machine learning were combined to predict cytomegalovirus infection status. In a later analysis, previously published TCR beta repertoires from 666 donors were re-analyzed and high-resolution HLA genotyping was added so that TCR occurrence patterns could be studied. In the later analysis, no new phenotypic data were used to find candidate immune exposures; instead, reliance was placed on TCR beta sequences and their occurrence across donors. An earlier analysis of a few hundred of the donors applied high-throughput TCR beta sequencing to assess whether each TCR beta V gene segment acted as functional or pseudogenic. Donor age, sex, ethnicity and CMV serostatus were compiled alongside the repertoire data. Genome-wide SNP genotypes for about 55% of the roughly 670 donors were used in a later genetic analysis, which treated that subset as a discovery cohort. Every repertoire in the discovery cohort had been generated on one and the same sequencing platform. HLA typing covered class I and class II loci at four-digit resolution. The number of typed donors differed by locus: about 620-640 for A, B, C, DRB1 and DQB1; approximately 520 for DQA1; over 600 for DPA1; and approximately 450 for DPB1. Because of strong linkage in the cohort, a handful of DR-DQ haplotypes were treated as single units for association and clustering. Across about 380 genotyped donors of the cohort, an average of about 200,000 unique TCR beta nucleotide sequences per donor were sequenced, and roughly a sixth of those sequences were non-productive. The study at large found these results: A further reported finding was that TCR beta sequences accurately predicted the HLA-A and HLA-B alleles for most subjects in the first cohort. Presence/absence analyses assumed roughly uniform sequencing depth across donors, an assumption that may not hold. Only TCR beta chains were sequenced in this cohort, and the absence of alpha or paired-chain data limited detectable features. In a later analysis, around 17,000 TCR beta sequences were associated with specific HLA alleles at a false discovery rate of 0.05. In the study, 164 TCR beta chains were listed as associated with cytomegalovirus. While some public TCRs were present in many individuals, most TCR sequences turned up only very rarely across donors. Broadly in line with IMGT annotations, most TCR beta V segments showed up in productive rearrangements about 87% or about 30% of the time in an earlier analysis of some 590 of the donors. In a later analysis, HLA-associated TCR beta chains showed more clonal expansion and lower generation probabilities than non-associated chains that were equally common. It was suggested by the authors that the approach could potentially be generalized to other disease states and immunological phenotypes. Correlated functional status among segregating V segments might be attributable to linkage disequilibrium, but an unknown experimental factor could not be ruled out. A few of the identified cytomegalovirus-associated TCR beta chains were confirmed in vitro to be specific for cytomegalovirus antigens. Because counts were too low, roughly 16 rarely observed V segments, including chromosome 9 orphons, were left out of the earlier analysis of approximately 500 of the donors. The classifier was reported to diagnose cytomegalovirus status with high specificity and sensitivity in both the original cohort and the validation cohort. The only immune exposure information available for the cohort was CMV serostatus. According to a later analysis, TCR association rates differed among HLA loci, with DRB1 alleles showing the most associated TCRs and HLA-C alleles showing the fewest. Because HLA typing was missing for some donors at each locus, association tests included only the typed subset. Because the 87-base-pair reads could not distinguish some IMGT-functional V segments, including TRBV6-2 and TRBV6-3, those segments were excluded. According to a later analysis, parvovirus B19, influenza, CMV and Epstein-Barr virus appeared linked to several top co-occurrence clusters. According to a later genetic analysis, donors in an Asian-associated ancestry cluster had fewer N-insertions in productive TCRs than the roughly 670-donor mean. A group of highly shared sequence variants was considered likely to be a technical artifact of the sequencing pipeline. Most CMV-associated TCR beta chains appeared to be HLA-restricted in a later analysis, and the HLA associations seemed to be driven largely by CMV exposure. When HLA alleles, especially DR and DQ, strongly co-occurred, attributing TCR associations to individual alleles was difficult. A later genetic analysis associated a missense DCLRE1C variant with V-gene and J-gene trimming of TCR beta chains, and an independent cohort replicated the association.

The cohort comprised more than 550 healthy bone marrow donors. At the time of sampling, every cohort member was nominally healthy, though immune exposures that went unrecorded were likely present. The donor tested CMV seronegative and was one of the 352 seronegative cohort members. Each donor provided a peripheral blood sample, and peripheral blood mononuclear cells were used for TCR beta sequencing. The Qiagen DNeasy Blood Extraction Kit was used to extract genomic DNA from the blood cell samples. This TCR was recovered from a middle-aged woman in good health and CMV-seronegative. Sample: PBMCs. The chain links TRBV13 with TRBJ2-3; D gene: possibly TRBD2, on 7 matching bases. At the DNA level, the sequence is TGTGCCAGCAGCCTCGGGGGGCCAACAGATATGCAGTATTTT. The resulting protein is CASSLGGPTDMQYF. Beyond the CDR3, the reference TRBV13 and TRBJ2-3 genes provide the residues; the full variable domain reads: AAGVIQSPRHLIKEKRETATLKCYPIPRHDTVYWYQQGPGQDPQFLISFYEKMQSDKGSIPDRFSAQQFSDYHSELNMSSLELGDSALYFCASSLGGPTDMQYFGPGTRLTVL.